These 9 T cell receptor beta chains came from one sample sequenced in a study of control samples from healthy donors and cancer patients. Repertoires were generated with immunoSEQ multiplex PCR, while TCRdb's copy carries only in-frame clones and drops some. The sample has fewer than 250,000 clones; 90% to 95% are singletons. The material sequenced was blood. Every receptor here comes from a man aged 25-45 years in good health.

The chain couples TRBV6-2 or TRBV6-3 to TRBJ1-2; 10 bases are shared with TRBD1. Germline V gives CDR1 MNHEY, CDR2 SVGEGT. CDR3 length equals 15 residues. V was clipped by 6 bases and J by 7 bases; unmatched bases: 11. The CDR3 DNA reads TGTGCCAGCAGCCCTCCCGGGACAGGGGCGGGTGGCTACACCTTC. Its translation: CASSPPGTGAGGYTF.

In its sample, this clone was seen once. The chain has TRBV6-5 and TRBJ1-1, with D perhaps matching TRBD1 (6 bases). The V gene lost 2 bases and the J gene lost 14 bases, with 24 bases spanning the gap. Looked up from germline, CDR1 is MNHEY and CDR2 is SVGAGI. The CDR3 spans 15 residues. In nucleotides, the CDR3 is TGTGCCAGCAGTTACAAATGGGGGGGGGACACTGGGTTCTTCTTT. Its translation: CASSYKWGGDTGFFF.

The rearrangement joins TRBV5-1 to TRBJ1-5; D call uncertain. CDR3 length: 13 amino acids. Germline V lookup: CDR1 SGHRS, CDR2 YFSETQ. V dropped 4 bases and J dropped 2 bases, with 7 bases sitting between them. CDR3 sequence: CASSPGGNQPQHF. CDR3 in DNA: TGCGCCAGCAGCCCCGGTGGCAATCAGCCCCAGCATTTT.

The chain combines TRBV10-2 with TRBJ2-7; D is possibly TRBD1 or TRBD2 (6 bases each). Germline V gene data show CDR1 as WSHSY and CDR2 as SAAADI. V lost 6 bases to trimming and J lost 0 bases, with 18 bases between them. This CDR3 spans 16 amino acids. CDR3 nucleotides: TGCGCCAGCAGCGATACAGGAGGGGGGTCCTCCTACGAGCAGTACTTC. Amino acids: CASSDTGGGSSYEQYF.

The rearrangement uses TRBV29-1 and TRBJ1-1; TRBD1 agrees at 8 bases. The CDR3 has 15 residues. The V segment lost 1 base and the J segment 5 bases; nucleotides outside the gene matches: 9. Germline CDR1 reads SQVTM; CDR2 reads ANQGSEA. Here the CDR3 DNA reads TGCAGCGTTGAAGGATTAAGTCGACAGGGGACTGAAGCTTTCTTT. The encoded protein is CSVEGLSRQGTEAFF.

J is TRBJ2-2 and V is TRBV5-1, with 7 bases fitting TRBD2. CDR3 length: 15 amino acids. V was pared by 5 bases and J by 0 bases, with 4 bases of the junction left unmatched. Germline V lookup: CDR1 SGHRS, CDR2 YFSETQ. This CDR3 is CASRGSGANTGELFF. As DNA, the CDR3 is TGCGCCAGCAGGGGAAGCGGGGCGAACACCGGGGAGCTGTTTTTT.

V usage is TRBV7-9 and J usage is TRBJ1-1; D is unclear. Germline V gene lookup returns CDR1 SEHNR and CDR2 FQNEAQ (reference sequence). Trimming left V 5 bases short and J 5 bases short, with 15 bases between. The CDR3 has 14 residues. CDR3 sequence: CASSRGVSGTEAFF. In DNA, the CDR3 is TGTGCCAGCAGCCGCGGAGTGTCGGGTACTGAAGCTTTCTTT. The variable domain in full, with the rest retrieved from reference TRBV7-9 and TRBJ1-1, is DTGVSQNPRHKITKRGQNVTFRCDPISEHNRLYWYRQTLGQGPEFLTYFQNEAQLEKSRLLSDRFSAERPKGSFSTLEIQRTEQGDSAMYLCASSRGVSGTEAFFGQGTRLTVV.

The rearrangement uses TRBV29-1 and TRBJ1-1; 8 bases agree with TRBD1. The CDR3 spans 14 residues. Germline trimming cut 7 bases from V and 2 bases from J; bases unmatched to any gene: 9. The germline V gene encodes CDR1 SQVTM and CDR2 ANQGSEA. CDR3: CSALGQDVNTEAFF. CDR3 sequence (DNA): TGCAGCGCCCTGGGACAGGACGTCAACACTGAAGCTTTCTTT.

The chain links TRBV19 to TRBJ1-1; D might be TRBD1 (5 bases). V was shortened by 10 bases and J by 2 bases, with 14 bases between the two germline ends. This CDR3 is built from 13 residues. Germline CDR1 and CDR2: LNHDA and SQIVND (reference sequence). The CDR3 region has the DNA TGTGCCACTGGAGAGACAGTCAACACTGAAGCTTTCTTT. This encodes CATGETVNTEAFF. Full variable domain (rest looked up from reference TRBV19 and TRBJ1-1): DGGITQSPKYLFRKEGQNVTLSCEQNLNHDAMYWYRQDPGQGLRLIYYSQIVNDFQKGDIAEGYSVSREKKESFPLTVTSAQKNPTAFYLCATGETVNTEAFFGQGTRLTVV.